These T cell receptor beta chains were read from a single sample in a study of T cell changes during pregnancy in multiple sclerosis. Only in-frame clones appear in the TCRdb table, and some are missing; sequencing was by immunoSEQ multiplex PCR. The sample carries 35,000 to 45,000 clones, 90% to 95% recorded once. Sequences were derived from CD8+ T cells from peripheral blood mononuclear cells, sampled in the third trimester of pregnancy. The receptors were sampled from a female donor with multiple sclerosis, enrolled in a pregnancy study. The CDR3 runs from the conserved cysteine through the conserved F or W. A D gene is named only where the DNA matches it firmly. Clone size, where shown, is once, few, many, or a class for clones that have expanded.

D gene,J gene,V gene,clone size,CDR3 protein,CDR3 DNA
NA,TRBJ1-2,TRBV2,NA,CASSDTVGLSGGYTF,TGTGCCAGCAGCGATACCGTGGGCCTTAGTGGTGGCTACACCTTC
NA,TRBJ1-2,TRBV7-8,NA,CASSLGAGAYGYTF,TGTGCCAGCAGCTTAGGGGCAGGGGCCTATGGCTACACCTTC
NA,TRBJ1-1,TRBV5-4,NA,CASSYMNTEAFF,TGTGCCAGCAGTTATATGAACACTGAAGCTTTCTTT
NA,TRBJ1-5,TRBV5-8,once,CASPEGGGGNQPQHF,TGTGCCAGCCCTGAGGGAGGGGGTGGCAATCAGCCCCAGCATTTT
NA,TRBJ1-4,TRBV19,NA,CASSIDGEGFEKLFF,TGTGCCAGTAGTATAGACGGTGAGGGTTTTGAAAAACTGTTTTTT
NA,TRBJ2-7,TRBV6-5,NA,CASSYAGQSYEQYF,TGTGCCAGCAGTTACGCGGGACAGTCCTACGAGCAGTACTTC
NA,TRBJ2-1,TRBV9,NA,CASSVETAYNEQFF,TGTGCCAGCAGCGTAGAGACAGCTTACAATGAGCAGTTCTTC
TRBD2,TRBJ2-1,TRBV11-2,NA,CASSLVGLHNEQFF,TGTGCCAGCAGCTTGGTGGGACTACACAATGAGCAGTTCTTC
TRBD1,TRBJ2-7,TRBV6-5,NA,CASSYYRGNEQYF,TGTGCCAGCAGTTACTACAGGGGTAACGAGCAGTACTTC
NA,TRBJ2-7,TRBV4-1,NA,CASSQGPVSYEQYF,TGCGCCAGCAGCCAAGGGCCAGTCTCCTACGAGCAGTACTTC
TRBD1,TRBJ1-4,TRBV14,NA,CASSQSSGQFNEKLFF,TGTGCCAGCAGCCAAAGCTCGGGACAGTTTAATGAAAAACTGTTTTTT
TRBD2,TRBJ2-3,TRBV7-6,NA,CASSPWRGAGADTQYF,TGTGCCAGCAGCCCCTGGCGGGGGGCTGGGGCAGATACGCAGTATTTT
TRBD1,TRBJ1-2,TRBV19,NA,CASRLGTGLGYTF,TGTGCCAGTAGGCTCGGGACAGGGCTTGGCTACACCTTC
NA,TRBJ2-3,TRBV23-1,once,CASSPETARSTDTQYF,TGCGCCAGCAGTCCTGAGACAGCACGTAGCACAGATACGCAGTATTTT
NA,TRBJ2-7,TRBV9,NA,CASSASDGGTHYEQYF,TGTGCCAGCAGCGCTTCGGACGGAGGGACCCACTACGAGCAGTACTTC
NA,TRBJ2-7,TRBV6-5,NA,CASSYSGEQYF,TGTGCCAGCAGTTATTCAGGCGAGCAGTACTTC
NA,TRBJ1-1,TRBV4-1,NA,CASSQDFPVEAFF,TGCGCCAGCAGCCAAGATTTCCCGGTTGAAGCTTTCTTT
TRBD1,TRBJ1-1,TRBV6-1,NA,CASSETGTGMNTEAFF,TGTGCCAGCAGTGAAACCGGGACAGGGATGAACACTGAAGCTTTCTTT
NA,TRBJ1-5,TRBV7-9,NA,CASSLEGSGYQPQHF,TGTGCCAGCAGCTTAGAGGGTAGCGGCTATCAGCCCCAGCATTTT
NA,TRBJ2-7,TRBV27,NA,CASSLDTSLYEQYF,TGTGCCAGCAGTCTCGACACTTCCCTCTACGAGCAGTACTTC
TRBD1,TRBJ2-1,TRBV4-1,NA,CASSHPGLRQGISYNEQFF,TGCGCCAGCAGCCACCCAGGACTGAGACAGGGGATCTCCTACAATGAGCAGTTCTTC
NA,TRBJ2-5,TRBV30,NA,CAWSLGLQDAQYF,TGTGCCTGGAGTCTGGGACTCCAAGATGCCCAGTACTTC
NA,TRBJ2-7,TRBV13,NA,CASSLNEGAQYYEQYF,TGTGCCAGCAGCTTAAATGAGGGAGCGCAATACTACGAGCAGTACTTC
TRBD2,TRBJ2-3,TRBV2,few,CASSESPTSGGAVDTQYF,TGTGCCAGCAGTGAATCTCCCACTAGCGGGGGGGCCGTAGATACGCAGTATTTT
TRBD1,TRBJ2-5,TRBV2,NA,CASSSPGQIQETQYF,TGTGCCAGCAGCTCACCGGGACAGATACAAGAGACCCAGTACTTC
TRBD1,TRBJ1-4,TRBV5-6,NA,CASSLTGTGGLNEKLFF,TGTGCCAGCAGCTTGACCGGGACAGGGGGCCTTAATGAAAAACTGTTTTTT
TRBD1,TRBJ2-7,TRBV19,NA,CASSVQGDFYEQYF,TGTGCCAGTAGTGTTCAGGGGGATTTCTACGAGCAGTACTTC
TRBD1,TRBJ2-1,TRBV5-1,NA,CASSPVGTAFYNEQFF,TGCGCCAGCAGCCCGGTCGGGACAGCTTTTTACAATGAGCAGTTCTTC
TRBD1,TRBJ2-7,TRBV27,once,CASSAGTGAYEQYF,TGTGCCAGCAGTGCCGGGACAGGGGCATACGAGCAGTACTTC
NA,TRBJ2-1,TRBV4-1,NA,CASSQPRGEQFF,TGCGCCAGCAGCCAACCCAGGGGTGAGCAGTTCTTC
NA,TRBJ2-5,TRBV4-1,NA,CASSQDREETQYF,TGCGCCAGCAGCCAAGATCGGGAAGAGACCCAGTACTTC
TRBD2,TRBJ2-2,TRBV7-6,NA,CASSERGGVTGELFF,TGTGCCAGCAGCGAGCGGGGGGGGGTCACCGGGGAGCTGTTTTTT
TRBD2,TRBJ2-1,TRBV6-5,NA,CASSYVGGAWNEQFF,TGTGCCAGCAGTTACGTCGGGGGGGCGTGGAATGAGCAGTTCTTC
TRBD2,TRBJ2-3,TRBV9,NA,CASSVGFTSGGATDTQYF,TGTGCCAGCAGCGTAGGATTTACTAGCGGGGGGGCGACAGATACGCAGTATTTT
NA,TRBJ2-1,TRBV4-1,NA,CASSQTDEQFF,TGCGCCAGCAGCCAGACAGATGAGCAGTTCTTC
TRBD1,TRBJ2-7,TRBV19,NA,CASSTNAGTGYFEQYF,TGTGCCAGTAGTACAAACGCCGGGACAGGGTATTTCGAGCAGTACTTC
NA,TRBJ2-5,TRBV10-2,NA,CASSGGKETQYF,TGCGCCAGCAGTGGAGGGAAAGAGACCCAGTACTTC
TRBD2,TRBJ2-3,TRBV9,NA,CASSVMQAGVGDTQYF,TGTGCCAGCAGCGTAATGCAGGCGGGGGTTGGAGATACGCAGTATTTT
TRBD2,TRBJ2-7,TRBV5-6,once,CASSITGTSGGALSYEQYF,TGTGCCAGCAGCATAACCGGGACTAGCGGGGGGGCCTTATCCTACGAGCAGTACTTC
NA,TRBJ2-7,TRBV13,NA,CASSLGRVTHEQYF,TGTGCCAGCAGCTTAGGGCGGGTGACCCACGAGCAGTACTTC
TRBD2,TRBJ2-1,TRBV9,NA,CASSVDSGGRNEQFF,TGTGCCAGCAGCGTAGACAGCGGGGGAAGAAATGAGCAGTTCTTC
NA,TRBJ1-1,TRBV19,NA,CASSSTVPLTVYSTEAFF,TGTGCCAGTAGTAGTACTGTTCCGTTAACGGTGTATAGCACTGAAGCTTTCTTT
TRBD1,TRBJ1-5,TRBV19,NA,CASKEGQGYYSNQPQHF,TGTGCCAGTAAAGAGGGACAGGGCTATTATAGCAATCAGCCCCAGCATTTT
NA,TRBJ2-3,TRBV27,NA,CASTRVGSITDTQYF,TGTGCCAGCACCCGGGTTGGTTCGATAACAGATACGCAGTATTTT
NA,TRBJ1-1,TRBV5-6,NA,CASSLTIVRGIRDTEAFF,TGTGCCAGCAGCTTGACAATAGTCAGGGGCATACGGGACACTGAAGCTTTCTTT
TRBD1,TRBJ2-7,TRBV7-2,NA,CASSRIRQGVTYEQYF,TGTGCCAGCAGCCGGATCCGACAGGGGGTCACCTACGAGCAGTACTTC
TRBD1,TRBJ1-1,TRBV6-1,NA,CVAPRQGDWNTEAFF,TGTGTCGCGCCGAGACAGGGGGATTGGAACACTGAAGCTTTCTTT
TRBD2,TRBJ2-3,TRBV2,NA,CASSVVREGGLSTDTQYF,TGTGCCAGCAGTGTGGTCAGGGAGGGTGGACTTAGCACAGATACGCAGTATTTT
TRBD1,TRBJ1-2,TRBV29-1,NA,CSVATGTGTDDGYTF,TGCAGCGTCGCTACCGGGACAGGGACCGACGATGGCTACACCTTC
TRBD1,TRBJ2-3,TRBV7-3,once,CASSGTGGSADTQYF,TGTGCCAGCAGCGGGACAGGGGGCTCTGCAGATACGCAGTATTTT
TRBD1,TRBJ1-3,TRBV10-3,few,CAISEPYGTGGNTIYF,TGTGCCATCAGTGAACCATATGGGACAGGAGGAAACACCATATATTTT
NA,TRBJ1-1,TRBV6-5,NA,CASRSAGNAFF,TGTGCCAGCAGGTCGGCAGGGAATGCTTTCTTT
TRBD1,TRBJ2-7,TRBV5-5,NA,CASSYLTGQGYEQYF,TGTGCCAGCAGCTACCTGACAGGGCAGGGGTACGAGCAGTACTTC
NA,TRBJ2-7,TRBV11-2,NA,CASSLGLESYEQYF,TGTGCCAGCAGCTTAGGTCTAGAGTCCTACGAGCAGTACTTC
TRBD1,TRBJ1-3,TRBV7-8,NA,CASSLDTGGYGNTIYF,TGTGCCAGCAGCTTGGATACAGGGGGCTATGGAAACACCATATATTTT
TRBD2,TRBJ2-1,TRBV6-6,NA,CASRPDMGGNEQFF,TGTGCCAGCAGGCCCGACATGGGGGGGAATGAGCAGTTCTTC
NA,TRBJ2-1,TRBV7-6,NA,CASSLSPVALNNEQFF,TGTGCCAGCAGCTTATCCCCCGTAGCCCTAAACAATGAGCAGTTCTTC
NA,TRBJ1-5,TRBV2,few,CASSETGQPQHF,TGTGCCAGCAGCGAGACGGGTCAGCCCCAGCATTTT
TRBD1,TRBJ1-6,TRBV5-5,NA,CASSLERSTGPEDSPLHF,TGTGCCAGCAGCTTGGAACGGTCGACAGGGCCCGAGGATTCACCCCTCCACTTT
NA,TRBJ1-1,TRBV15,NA,CATSTWEGPNTEAFF,TGTGCCACCAGCACATGGGAGGGACCGAACACTGAAGCTTTCTTT